These T cell receptor beta chains were read from a single sample in a study of technical replicates of blood from several donors. Only in-frame clones appear in the TCRdb table, and some are missing; sequencing was by immunoSEQ multiplex PCR. The table shows approximately 94,000 clones, with 96% occurring only once. The specimen was T cells isolated from PBMCs. The source is a human donor in good health. CDR3s include the opening cysteine and the closing phenylalanine or tryptophan. D genes are given only for firm matches. A clone size is listed for some rows: how often the clone was seen (once, few, many), or a class if it is expanded.

V: TRBV29-1
D: TRBD1
J: TRBJ1-2
size: .
DNA: TGCAGCGTGTTTACCTCCGGGACAGGGGGCCACTATGGCTACACCTTC
CDR3: CSVFTSGTGGHYGYTF

V: TRBV6-1
D: .
J: TRBJ1-1
size: .
DNA: TGTGCCAGCAGTGACCTCCGAGGGACTGAAGCTTTCTTT
CDR3: CASSDLRGTEAFF

V: TRBV10-3
D: .
J: TRBJ2-1
size: .
DNA: TGTGCCATCAGTGAACGTGCTCCCGGGAGAGGTAATGAGCAGTTCTTC
CDR3: CAISERAPGRGNEQFF

V: TRBV9
D: TRBD1
J: TRBJ2-7
size: .
DNA: TGTGCCAGCAGCGTAGGCCGGGACAGGGAATACGAGCAGTACTTC
CDR3: CASSVGRDREYEQYF

V: TRBV19
D: .
J: TRBJ1-2
size: .
DNA: TGTGCCAGTAGTTCCGACACGCCCAACTATGGCTACACCTTC
CDR3: CASSSDTPNYGYTF

V: TRBV7-3
D: TRBD1
J: TRBJ1-1
size: .
DNA: TGTGCCAGCAGTTCAGGGGGCAAGAACACTGAAGCTTTCTTT
CDR3: CASSSGGKNTEAFF

V: TRBV30
D: .
J: TRBJ2-3
size: .
DNA: TGTGCCTGGAGTGTAACAATCGGAGTATCGAGTTCAGATACGCAGTATTTT
CDR3: CAWSVTIGVSSSDTQYF

V: TRBV30
D: .
J: TRBJ1-1
size: .
DNA: TGTGCCTGGAGTTCAGGTTTAGAAGCTTTCTTT
CDR3: CAWSSGLEAFF

V: TRBV10-3
D: TRBD1
J: TRBJ2-7
size: once
DNA: TGTGCCACCTTCGGCGACAGGGGCTACGAGCAGTACTTC
CDR3: CATFGDRGYEQYF

V: TRBV25-1
D: .
J: TRBJ1-2
size: .
DNA: TGTGCCAGCAAAGGGGTTAGGTATGGCTACACCTTC
CDR3: CASKGVRYGYTF

V: TRBV30
D: TRBD2
J: TRBJ2-1
size: .
DNA: TGTGCCTGGAGTGGCTCCTGGGGAGCGGGAGGGGGCAGGGAGCAGTTCTTC
CDR3: CAWSGSWGAGGGREQFF

V: TRBV19
D: .
J: TRBJ1-3
size: .
DNA: TGTGCCAGTAGTATAGTTCGTGGAAACACCATATATTTT
CDR3: CASSIVRGNTIYF

V: TRBV2
D: .
J: TRBJ1-2
size: .
DNA: TGTGCCAGCAGGCGGGAGGTGGAGACTTTTGGCTACACCTTC
CDR3: CASRREVETFGYTF

V: TRBV27
D: .
J: TRBJ2-1
size: .
DNA: TGTGCCAGCAGTTTGGCCAGCTCCTACAATGAGCAGTTCTTC
CDR3: CASSLASSYNEQFF

V: TRBV6-5
D: TRBD1
J: TRBJ1-4
size: .
DNA: TGTGCCAGCAGTCGAACCGGGGACAGCGAAAAACTGTTTTTT
CDR3: CASSRTGDSEKLFF

V: TRBV27
D: TRBD2
J: TRBJ2-3
size: .
DNA: TGTGCCAGCAGTTTCGGGGGGGCAGATACGCAGTATTTT
CDR3: CASSFGGADTQYF

V: TRBV6-5
D: TRBD2
J: TRBJ2-7
size: .
DNA: TGTGCCAGCAGTAGGGGACTAGAAGTCCACGAGCAGTACTTC
CDR3: CASSRGLEVHEQYF